This passage covers 5 T cell receptor beta chains from one sample sequenced in a study of T cells in Graves' hyperthyroidism and ophthalmopathy. TCR beta CDR3 regions were amplified from RNA transcripts. Using the HTBI primer set, a first-round RT-PCR was run on the TCR CDR3. Each CDR3 protein is one row after TCRdb ran MiXCR on the multiplex PCR reads. The sample has 500,000 to 800,000 distinct CDR3 sequences; 40% to 55% are singletons. Sequencing was carried out using peripheral blood or thyroid tissue (not recorded which). These receptors were taken from an adult man with Graves' disease, either hyperthyroidism or ophthalmopathy (not recorded which).

The chain joins TRBV10-2 to TRBJ1-1; D might be TRBD1 (6 bases). V dropped 7 bases and J dropped 7 bases, with 10 bases sitting between them. The germline CDR1 and CDR2 sequences are WSHSY and SAAADI. The CDR3 is 11 residues long. CDR3 residues: CASKVTGEAFF. In DNA form, the CDR3 reads TGCGCCAGCAAGGTGACAGGTGAAGCTTTCTTT.

The chain is built from TRBV29-1 and TRBJ2-7; D is uncertain. Per germline, CDR1 SQVTM and CDR2 ANQGSEA. The length of the CDR3 is 8 residues. V was clipped by 7 bases and J by 6 bases, with 4 bases between them. The CDR3 sequence is CSGTEQYF. DNA of the CDR3: TGCAGCGGGACCGAGCAGTACTTC.

This clonotype was detected only once. A much more abundant neighbour one base away suggests this may be a read error. V and J are TRBV2 and TRBJ2-7; D may be TRBD1 (5 bases). Germline CDR1 and CDR2: SNHLY and FYNNEI. V was trimmed by 6 bases and J by 6 bases, leaving 12 bases between them. CDR3 size: 12 residues. CDR3 bases: TGTGCCAGCAGCTTGGAAGGGGCCGAGCAGTACTTC. This gives the protein CASSLEGAEQYF. The complete variable domain, with remaining parts taken from reference TRBV2 and TRBJ2-7, reads EPEVTQTPSHQVTQMGQEVILRCVPISNHLYFYWYRQILGQKVEFLVSFYNNEISEKSEIFDDQFSVERPDGSNFTLKIRSTKLEDSAMYFCASSLEGAEQYFGPGTRLTVT.

This clonotype was picked up a small number of times. The chain couples TRBV24-1 to TRBJ1-1; D is perhaps TRBD1 (5 bases). V was clipped by 12 bases and J by 1 base, with 14 bases between them. Germline V gene sequence: CDR1 KGHDR, CDR2 SFDVKD. CDR3 length: 13 residues. CDR3: CAVLGPGNTEAFF. CDR3 coding DNA: TGTGCCGTCCTGGGACCAGGGAACACTGAAGCTTTCTTT.

V is TRBV24-1 and J is TRBJ2-1; D remains unclear. Trimming took off 5 bases at V and 13 bases at J, with 11 bases between the two ends. The CDR3 consists of 11 residues. Germline V gene lookup returns CDR1 KGHDR and CDR2 SFDVKD. CDR3 amino acids: CATSGAEIQFF. CDR3 nucleotide sequence: TGTGCCACCAGTGGCGCTGAGATTCAGTTCTTC.